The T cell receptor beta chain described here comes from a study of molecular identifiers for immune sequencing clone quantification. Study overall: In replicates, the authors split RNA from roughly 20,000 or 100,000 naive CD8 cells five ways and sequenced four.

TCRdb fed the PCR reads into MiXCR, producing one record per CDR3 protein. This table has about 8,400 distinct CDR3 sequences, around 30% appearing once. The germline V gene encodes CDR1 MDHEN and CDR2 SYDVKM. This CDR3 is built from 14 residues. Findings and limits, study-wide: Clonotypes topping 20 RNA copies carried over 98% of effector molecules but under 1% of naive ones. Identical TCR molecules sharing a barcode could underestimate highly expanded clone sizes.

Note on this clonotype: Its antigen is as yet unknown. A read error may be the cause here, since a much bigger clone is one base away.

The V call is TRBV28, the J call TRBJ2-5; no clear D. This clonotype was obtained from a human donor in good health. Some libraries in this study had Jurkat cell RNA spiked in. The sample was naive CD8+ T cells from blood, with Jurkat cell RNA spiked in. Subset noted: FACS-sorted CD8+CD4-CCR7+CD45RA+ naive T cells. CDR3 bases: TGTGCCAGCAGTCCAGTAGGAAGAGTAGAGACCCAGTGCTTC. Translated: CASSPVGRVETQCF.